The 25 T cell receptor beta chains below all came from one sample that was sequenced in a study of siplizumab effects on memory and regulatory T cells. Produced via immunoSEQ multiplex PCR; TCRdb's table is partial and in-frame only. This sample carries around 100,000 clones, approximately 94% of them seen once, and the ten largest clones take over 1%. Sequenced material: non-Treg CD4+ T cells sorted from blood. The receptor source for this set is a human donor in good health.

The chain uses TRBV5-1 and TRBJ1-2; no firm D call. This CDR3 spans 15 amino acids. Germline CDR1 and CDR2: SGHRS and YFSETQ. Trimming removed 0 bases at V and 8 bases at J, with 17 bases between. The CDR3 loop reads CASSLGDGLLGGYTF. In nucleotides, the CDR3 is TGCGCCAGCAGCTTGGGTGACGGACTCCTTGGGGGCTACACCTTC.

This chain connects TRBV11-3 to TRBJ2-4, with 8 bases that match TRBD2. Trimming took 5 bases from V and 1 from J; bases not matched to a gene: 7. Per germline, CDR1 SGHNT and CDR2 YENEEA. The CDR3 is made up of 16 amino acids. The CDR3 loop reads CASSHNSGMAKNIQYF. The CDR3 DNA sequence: TGTGCCAGCAGCCACAATAGCGGGATGGCCAAAAACATTCAGTACTTC.

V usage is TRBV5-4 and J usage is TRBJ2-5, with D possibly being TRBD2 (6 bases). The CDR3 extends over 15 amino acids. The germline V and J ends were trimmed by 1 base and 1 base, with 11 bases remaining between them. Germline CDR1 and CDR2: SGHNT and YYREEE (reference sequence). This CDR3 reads CASSLKREFQETQYF. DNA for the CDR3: TGTGCCAGCAGCTTGAAACGGGAGTTCCAAGAGACCCAGTACTTC. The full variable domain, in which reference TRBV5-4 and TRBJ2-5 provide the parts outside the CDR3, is ETGVTQSPTHLIKTRGQQVTLRCSSQSGHNTVSWYQQALGQGPQFIFQYYREEENGRGNFPPRFSGLQFPNYSSELNVNALELDDSALYLCASSLKREFQETQYFGPGTRLLVL.

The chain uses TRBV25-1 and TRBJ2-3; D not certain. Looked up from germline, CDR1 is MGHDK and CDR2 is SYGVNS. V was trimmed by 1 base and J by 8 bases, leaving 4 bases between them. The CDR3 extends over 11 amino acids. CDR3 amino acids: CASSELGTQYF. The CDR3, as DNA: TGTGCCAGCAGTGAATTAGGTACGCAGTATTTT.

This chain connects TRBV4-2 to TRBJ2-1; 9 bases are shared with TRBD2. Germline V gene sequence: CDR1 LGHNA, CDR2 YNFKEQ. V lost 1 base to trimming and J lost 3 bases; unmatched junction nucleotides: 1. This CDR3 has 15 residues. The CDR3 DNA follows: TGTGCCAGCAGCCAAGGACTAGCGGACTACAATGAGCAGTTCTTC. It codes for CASSQGLADYNEQFF.

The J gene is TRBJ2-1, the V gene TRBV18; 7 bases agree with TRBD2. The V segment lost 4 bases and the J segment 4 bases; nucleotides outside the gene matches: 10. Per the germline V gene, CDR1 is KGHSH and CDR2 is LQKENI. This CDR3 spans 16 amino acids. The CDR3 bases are TGTGCCAGCTCACAGGACGCGGGAGTCGTTTACAATGAGCAGTTCTTC. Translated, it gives CASSQDAGVVYNEQFF.

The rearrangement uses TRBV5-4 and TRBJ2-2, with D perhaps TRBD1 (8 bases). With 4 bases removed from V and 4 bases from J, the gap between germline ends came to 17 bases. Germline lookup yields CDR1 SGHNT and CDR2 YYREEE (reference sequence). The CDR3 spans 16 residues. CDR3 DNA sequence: TGTGCCAGCAGCGGGAACAGGGGGGGAAGCACCGGGGAGCTGTTTTTT. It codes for CASSGNRGGSTGELFF.

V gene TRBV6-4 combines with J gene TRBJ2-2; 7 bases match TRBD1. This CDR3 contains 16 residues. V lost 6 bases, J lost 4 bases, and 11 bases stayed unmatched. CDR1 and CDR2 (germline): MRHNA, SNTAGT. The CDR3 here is CASRRHGQDSTGELFF. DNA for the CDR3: TGTGCCAGCAGACGACACGGACAGGACAGCACCGGGGAGCTGTTTTTT.

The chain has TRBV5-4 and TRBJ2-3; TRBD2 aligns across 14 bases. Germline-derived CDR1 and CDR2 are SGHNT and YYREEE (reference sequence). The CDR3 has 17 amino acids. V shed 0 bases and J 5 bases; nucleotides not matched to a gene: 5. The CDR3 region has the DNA TGTGCCAGCAGCTTGGAGGGACTAGCGGGAGTGGTAGATACGCAGTATTTT. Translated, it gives CASSLEGLAGVVDTQYF.

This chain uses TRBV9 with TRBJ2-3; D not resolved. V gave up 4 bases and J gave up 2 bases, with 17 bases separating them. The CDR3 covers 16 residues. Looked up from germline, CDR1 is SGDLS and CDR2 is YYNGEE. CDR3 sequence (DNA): TGTGCCAGCAGCCCCGTGATAGAACAATTCACAGATACGCAGTATTTT. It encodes CASSPVIEQFTDTQYF. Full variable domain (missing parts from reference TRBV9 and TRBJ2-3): DSGVTQTPKHLITATGQRVTLRCSPRSGDLSVYWYQQSLDQGLQFLIQYYNGEERAKGNILERFSAQQFPDLHSELNLSSLELGDSALYFCASSPVIEQFTDTQYFGPGTRLTVL.

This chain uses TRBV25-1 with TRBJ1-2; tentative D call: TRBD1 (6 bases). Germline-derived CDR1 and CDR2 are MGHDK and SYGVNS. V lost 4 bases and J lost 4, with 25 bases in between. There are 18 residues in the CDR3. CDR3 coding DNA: TGTGCCAGCAGTGGGAATAAAAGAACAGGGAGATTGGGCTATGGCTACACCTTC. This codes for CASSGNKRTGRLGYGYTF.

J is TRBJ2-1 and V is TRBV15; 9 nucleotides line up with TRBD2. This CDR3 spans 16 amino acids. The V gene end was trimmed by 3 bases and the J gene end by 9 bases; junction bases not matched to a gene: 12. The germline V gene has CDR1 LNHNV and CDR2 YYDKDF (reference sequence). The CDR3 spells CATSREGVAGEIEQFF. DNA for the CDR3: TGTGCCACCAGCAGGGAAGGGGTAGCGGGAGAGATTGAGCAGTTCTTC.

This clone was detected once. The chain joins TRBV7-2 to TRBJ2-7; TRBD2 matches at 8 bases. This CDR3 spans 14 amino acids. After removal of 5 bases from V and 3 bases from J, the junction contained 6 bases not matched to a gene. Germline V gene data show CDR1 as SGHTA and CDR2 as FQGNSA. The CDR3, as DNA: TGTGCCAGCAGCACCAGCGGGAGTAACTACGAGCAGTACTTC. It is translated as CASSTSGSNYEQYF.

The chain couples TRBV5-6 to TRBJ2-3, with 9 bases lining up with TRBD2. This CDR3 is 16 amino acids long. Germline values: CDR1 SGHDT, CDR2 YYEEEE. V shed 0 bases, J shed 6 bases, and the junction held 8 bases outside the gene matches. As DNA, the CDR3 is TGTGCCAGCAGCTTGGACGGCGGGAGGGTGTGGGATACGCAGTATTTT. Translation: CASSLDGGRVWDTQYF.

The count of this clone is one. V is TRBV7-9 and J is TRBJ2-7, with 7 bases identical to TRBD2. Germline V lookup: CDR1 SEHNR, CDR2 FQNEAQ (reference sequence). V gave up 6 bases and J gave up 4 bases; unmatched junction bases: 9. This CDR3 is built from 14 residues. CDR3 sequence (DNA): TGTGCCAGCAGTGTGACTAGCCCGAAGTACGAGCAGTACTTC. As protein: CASSVTSPKYEQYF.

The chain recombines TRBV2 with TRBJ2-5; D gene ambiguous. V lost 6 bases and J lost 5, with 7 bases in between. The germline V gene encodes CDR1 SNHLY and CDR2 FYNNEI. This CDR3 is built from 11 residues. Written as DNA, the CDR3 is TGTGCCAGCAGGATTAGGGAGACCCAGTACTTC. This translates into CASRIRETQYF.

The CDR3 here is CASSEVLRLAVRTKKETQYF. CDR3 nucleotide sequence: TGTGCCAGCAGTGAAGTTTTAAGACTAGCGGTGAGGACTAAGAAAGAGACCCAGTACTTC. The chain carries TRBV6-1 and TRBJ2-5, with TRBD2 identical over 9 bases. With V trimmed by 1 base and J by 3 bases, 18 bases remained unmatched. The CDR3 length is 20 residues. Germline V gene sequence: CDR1 MNHNS, CDR2 SASEGT.

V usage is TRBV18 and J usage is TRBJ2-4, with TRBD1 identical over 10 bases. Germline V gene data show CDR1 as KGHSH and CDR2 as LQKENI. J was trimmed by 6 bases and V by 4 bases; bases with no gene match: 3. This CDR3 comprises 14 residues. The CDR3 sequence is CASSRGTGANIQYF. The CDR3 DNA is TGTGCCAGCTCACGCGGGACAGGGGCAAACATTCAGTACTTC.

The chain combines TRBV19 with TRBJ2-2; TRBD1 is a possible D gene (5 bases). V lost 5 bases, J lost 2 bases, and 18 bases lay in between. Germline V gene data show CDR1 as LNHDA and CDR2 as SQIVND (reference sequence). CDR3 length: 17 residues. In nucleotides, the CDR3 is TGTGCCAGTAGTCTCGCCTCCAATAGGGGCAACACCGGGGAGCTGTTTTTT. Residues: CASSLASNRGNTGELFF.

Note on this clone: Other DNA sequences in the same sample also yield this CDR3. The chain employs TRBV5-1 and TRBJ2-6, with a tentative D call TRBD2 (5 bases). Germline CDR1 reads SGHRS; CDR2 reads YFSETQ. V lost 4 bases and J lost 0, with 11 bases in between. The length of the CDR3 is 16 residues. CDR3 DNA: TGCGCCAGCAGCCCCCCGGGGTCCTCTGGGGCCAACGTCCTGACTTTC. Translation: CASSPPGSSGANVLTF.

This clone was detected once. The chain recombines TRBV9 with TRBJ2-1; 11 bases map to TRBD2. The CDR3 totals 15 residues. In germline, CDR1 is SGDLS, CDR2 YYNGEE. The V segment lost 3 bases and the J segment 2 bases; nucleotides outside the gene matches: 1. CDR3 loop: CASSETSGTYNEQFF. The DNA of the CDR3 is TGTGCCAGCAGCGAGACTAGCGGGACCTACAATGAGCAGTTCTTC.

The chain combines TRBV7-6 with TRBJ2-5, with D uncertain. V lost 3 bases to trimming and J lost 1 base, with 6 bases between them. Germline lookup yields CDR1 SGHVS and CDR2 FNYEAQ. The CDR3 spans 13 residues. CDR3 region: CASSLVRQETQYF. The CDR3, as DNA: TGTGCCAGCAGCTTGGTGCGCCAAGAGACCCAGTACTTC.

CDR3 nucleotides: TGTGCCAGTAGTCGACAGGGCTCAGATCAGCCCCAGCATTTT. Protein sequence: CASSRQGSDQPQHF. This chain uses TRBV19 with TRBJ1-5; 7 nucleotides match TRBD1. This CDR3 has 14 residues. V lost 5 bases and J lost 5; bases outside the gene matches: 6. CDR1 and CDR2 (germline): LNHDA, SQIVND (reference sequence).

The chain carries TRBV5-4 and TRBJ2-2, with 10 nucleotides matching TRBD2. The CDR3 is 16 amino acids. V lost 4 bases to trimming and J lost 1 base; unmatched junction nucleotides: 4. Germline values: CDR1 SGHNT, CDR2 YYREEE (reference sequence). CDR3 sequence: CASSPGLAENTGELFF. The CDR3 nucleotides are TGTGCCAGCAGCCCAGGACTAGCGGAGAACACCGGGGAGCTGTTTTTT.

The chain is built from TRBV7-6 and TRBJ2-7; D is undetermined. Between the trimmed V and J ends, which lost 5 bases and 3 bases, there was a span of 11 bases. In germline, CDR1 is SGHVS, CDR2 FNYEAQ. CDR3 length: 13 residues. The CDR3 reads CASSRNSNYEQYF. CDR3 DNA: TGTGCCAGCAGCCGCAACAGTAACTACGAGCAGTACTTC.